The 25 T cell receptor beta chains below were found in one sample sequenced in a study of blood T cells in healthy people across ages. A second PCR of 7 to 11 cycles used a sample-barcoded 5' primer and a J-beta primer mix. From the 5' RACE reads, TCRdb called clonotypes with MiXCR, one entry per CDR3 protein. The sample holds approximately 780,000 distinct CDR3 sequences, roughly 25% seen once. These data are also associated with another study on T cells of mothers and their children.

Sequencing was performed on blood. The receptor set was obtained from a boy aged 10-17 years in good health.

There are a few counts of this clonotype. This chain joins TRBV29-1 and TRBJ2-5; the match to TRBD2 covers 9 bases. The end of the DNA aligns better with TRBJ2-1, so the J call may be wrong. Germline values: CDR1 SQVTM, CDR2 ANQGSEA. The CDR3 has 15 amino acids. CDR3 nucleotide sequence: TGCAGCGTTGAACGAGGCGGGGGGGCATACAATGAGCAGTTCTTC. The encoded protein is CSVERGGGAYNEQFF.

A few counts support this clonotype. The rearrangement joins TRBV6-2 or TRBV6-3 to TRBJ1-2; D might be TRBD1 (5 bases). Looked up from germline, CDR1 is MNHEY and CDR2 is SVGEGT. The CDR3 is 15 residues long. With 5 bases removed from V and 6 bases from J, the gap between germline ends came to 19 bases. The CDR3 loop is CASSRYPQGGNGYTF. The CDR3 DNA sequence: TGTGCCAGCAGTCGGTATCCGCAGGGCGGGAATGGCTACACCTTC.

This clonotype was recorded a few times. V is TRBV4-2 and J is TRBJ1-1; D call uncertain. The CDR3 has 14 residues. Trimming removed 0 bases from V and 1 base from J, with 6 bases in between. Germline V CDR1 and CDR2: LGHNA, YNFKEQ. The CDR3 DNA reads as TGTGCCAGCAGCCAAGAGGCCCCGAACACTGAAGCTTTCTTT. Amino acid sequence: CASSQEAPNTEAFF.

J is TRBJ2-1 and V is TRBV6-1; D is possibly TRBD2 (6 bases). CDR3 length equals 16 residues. Trimming removed 1 base from V and 0 bases from J, with 10 bases in between. The germline CDR1 and CDR2 sequences are MNHNS and SASEGT. CDR3 bases: TGTGCCAGCAGTGAAGGGAGGGGTTACTCCTACAATGAGCAGTTCTTC. Translating it yields CASSEGRGYSYNEQFF.

This clonotype was seen a handful of times. This chain uses TRBV6-6 with TRBJ2-1, with TRBD2 identical over 9 bases. The better agreement between TRBJ2-5 and the DNA end casts doubt on the J call. The CDR3 has 13 amino acids. Germline V gives CDR1 MNHNY, CDR2 SVGAGI (reference sequence). CDR3 residues: CASIKTSGETQYF. CDR3 nucleotides: TGTGCCAGCATTAAGACTAGCGGAGAGACCCAGTACTTC.

This clonotype was detected a few times. V usage is TRBV28 and J usage is TRBJ2-6; no clear D. Trimming shortened V by 5 bases and J by 0 bases, and 11 bases separated the two germline ends. The CDR3 is 16 amino acids. Germline CDR1 reads MDHEN; CDR2 reads SYDVKM. The CDR3 DNA reads as TGTGCCAGCAGTCCGATTTTAGGCTCTGGGGCCAACGTCCTGACTTTC. Its protein product is CASSPILGSGANVLTF. The complete variable domain, with remaining parts taken from reference TRBV28 and TRBJ2-6, reads DVKVTQSSRYLVKRTGEKVFLECVQDMDHENMFWYRQDPGLGLRLIYFSYDVKMKEKGDIPEGYSVSREKKERFSLILESASTNQTSMYLCASSPILGSGANVLTFGAGSRLTVL.

The V call is TRBV4-1, the J call TRBJ2-3, with D maybe TRBD2 (6 bases). The CDR3 is made up of 14 amino acids. With 5 bases removed from V and 3 bases from J, the gap between germline ends came to 12 bases. Germline V gene lookup returns CDR1 MGHRA and CDR2 YSYEKL. CDR3 bases: TGCGCCAGCAGCATTCCTGGGGGGACAGATACGCAGTATTTT. Protein: CASSIPGGTDTQYF.

The chain carries TRBV12-3 or TRBV12-4 and TRBJ2-3, with D tentatively TRBD1 or TRBD2 (5 bases each). The germline V and J ends were trimmed by 5 bases and 0 bases, with 9 bases remaining between them. The CDR3 is 14 amino acids. Written as DNA, the CDR3 is TGTGCCAGCAGTGGGACCCCCAGCACAGATACGCAGTATTTT. This translates into CASSGTPSTDTQYF.

The table lists this clonotype with a few counts. The chain uses TRBV18 and TRBJ1-1, with D hard to call. The germline CDR1 and CDR2 sequences are KGHSH and LQKENI. The CDR3 covers 13 residues. V lost 3 bases and J lost 4, with 9 bases in between. The DNA for the CDR3 is TGTGCCAGCTCACCTGGGGAGGGCACTGAAGCTTTCTTT. The encoded protein is CASSPGEGTEAFF. The full variable domain, its missing parts supplied by reference TRBV18 and TRBJ1-1, is NAGVMQNPRHLVRRRGQEARLRCSPMKGHSHVYWYRQLPEEGLKFMVYLQKENIIDESGMPKERFSAEFPKEGPSILRIQQVVRGDSAAYFCASSPGEGTEAFFGQGTRLTVV.

The rearrangement links TRBV20-1 to TRBJ2-3; D is uncertain. V was cut by 0 bases and J by 6 bases, with 16 bases left in between. CDR3 length: 15 residues. The V gene's germline CDR1 is DFQATT and CDR2 SNEGSKA (reference sequence). The CDR3: CSARDLGLPYDTQYF. The CDR3 DNA sequence: TGCAGTGCTAGAGATCTAGGGTTACCATACGATACGCAGTATTTT.

This chain uses TRBV20-1 with TRBJ2-4; tentative D call: TRBD2 (6 bases). Germline CDR1 and CDR2: DFQATT and SNEGSKA (reference sequence). V was pared by 6 bases and J by 9 bases, with 15 bases between. The CDR3 has 12 residues. The CDR3 sequence: CSAGREESIQYF. DNA of the CDR3: TGCAGTGCCGGTAGGGAGGAGAGCATTCAGTACTTC.

This clonotype was seen a handful of times. The chain carries TRBV20-1 and TRBJ1-2, with 8 bases that match TRBD1. The ends lost 5 bases at V and 9 bases at J; junction bases unmatched: 8. The CDR3 contains 12 residues. The V gene's germline CDR1 is DFQATT and CDR2 SNEGSKA (reference sequence). CDR3 nucleotides: TGCAGTGCTGAAATGGACAGGGCGAGCTACACCTTC. This codes for CSAEMDRASYTF.

The chain uses TRBV11-2 and TRBJ2-2, with TRBD1 matching 7 bases. The CDR3 runs to 16 residues. Germline trimming cut 5 bases from V and 2 bases from J; bases unmatched to any gene: 8. Germline CDR1 reads SGHAT; CDR2 reads FQNNGV. As DNA, the CDR3 is TGTGCCAGCAGCCGAATTAGACAGGGCAACACCGGGGAGCTGTTTTTT. As protein: CASSRIRQGNTGELFF. The whole variable domain, filled in from reference TRBV11-2 and TRBJ2-2, reads EAGVAQSPRYKIIEKRQSVAFWCNPISGHATLYWYQQILGQGPKLLIQFQNNGVVDDSQLPKDRFSAERLKGVDSTLKIQPAKLEDSAVYLCASSRIRQGNTGELFFGEGSRLTVL.

In DNA, the CDR3 is TGTGCCAACCGGATCGGGGGGCCCCCCTACGAGCAGTACTTC. Translation gives CANRIGGPPYEQYF. This chain links TRBV12-3 or TRBV12-4 with TRBJ2-7; a possible D gene is TRBD2 (7 bases). There are 14 residues in the CDR3. Deletions cut 10 bases from V and 2 bases from J, with 18 bases between.

The chain is built from TRBV5-1 and TRBJ2-3; 9 nucleotides line up with TRBD2. Germline V gene lookup returns CDR1 SGHRS and CDR2 YFSETQ. This CDR3 is 17 amino acids long. V was clipped by 0 bases and J by 4 bases; unmatched bases: 9. The CDR3 DNA follows: TGCGCCAGCAGCTTGGGACTAGCGGCTCAAACTGCAGATACGCAGTATTTT. It encodes CASSLGLAAQTADTQYF.

Only a few counts were recorded for this clonotype. V usage is TRBV12-3 or TRBV12-4 and J usage is TRBJ2-5, with D possibly being TRBD1 (5 bases). The end of the DNA fits TRBJ2-7 better, so the J call may be wrong. CDR3 length: 14 amino acids. As DNA, the CDR3 is TGTGCCAGCAGTCCTGGGGCCTTCGGTTACGAGCAGTACTTC. Translating gives CASSPGAFGYEQYF.

This clonotype was seen a few times. The chain carries TRBV7-9 and TRBJ1-2; a weak D match, TRBD1 (5 bases). This CDR3 contains 13 residues. The V end was cut by 6 bases, the J end by 3 bases, with 11 bases between. Germline V gene lookup returns CDR1 SEHNR and CDR2 FQNEAQ (reference sequence). CDR3 region: CASRSRGDYGYTF. The CDR3 coding sequence is TGTGCCAGCAGGTCCCGGGGGGACTATGGCTACACCTTC.

This clonotype was observed a handful of times. The rearrangement links TRBV20-1 to TRBJ2-3, with 15 nucleotides matching TRBD2. Germline CDR1 reads DFQATT; CDR2 reads SNEGSKA (reference sequence). The CDR3 is made up of 17 amino acids. The V and J ends lost 2 bases and 5 bases, in that order; junction bases with no gene match: 8. The CDR3 protein is CSARTGTSGGRGDTQYF. The DNA of the CDR3 is TGCAGTGCTAGAACCGGGACTAGCGGGGGGCGGGGAGATACGCAGTATTTT.

V and J are TRBV5-6 and TRBJ2-7, with TRBD1 as a possible D gene (7 bases). The CDR3 covers 14 residues. With 3 bases removed from V and 3 bases from J, the gap between germline ends came to 13 bases. CDR1 is SGHDT and CDR2 is YYEEEE in the germline V gene. The CDR3 DNA reads TGTGCCAGCAGCTGGCGGGACAGCTTCTACGAGCAGTACTTC. Protein sequence: CASSWRDSFYEQYF.

V and J are TRBV20-1 and TRBJ2-2; D perhaps matches TRBD1 (6 bases). The CDR3 has 15 amino acids. The germline V and J ends were trimmed by 6 bases and 1 base, with 15 bases remaining between them. CDR1 DFQATT and CDR2 SNEGSKA come from the germline V gene (reference sequence). CDR3 in amino acids: CSAVRDNRNTGELFF. In nucleotides, the CDR3 is TGCAGTGCCGTACGGGACAATCGGAACACCGGGGAGCTGTTTTTT.

This clonotype appeared a few times. The chain recombines TRBV4-1 with TRBJ1-5; D gene ambiguous. The length of the CDR3 is 16 residues. Germline V lookup: CDR1 MGHRA, CDR2 YSYEKL. The V gene lost 4 bases and the J gene lost 3 bases, with 16 bases spanning the gap. CDR3 loop: CASSPSSSIFNQPQHF. CDR3 nucleotide sequence: TGCGCCAGCAGCCCTAGTTCGAGCATTTTCAATCAGCCCCAGCATTTT.

The CDR3 loop is CSVSFDDWNYGYTF. CDR3 sequence (DNA): TGCAGCGTATCATTCGATGATTGGAACTATGGCTACACCTTC. V is TRBV29-1 and J is TRBJ1-2; no reliable D call. Germline loops: CDR1 SQVTM, CDR2 ANQGSEA. The germline V and J ends were trimmed by 6 bases and 2 bases, with 16 bases remaining between them. This CDR3 region has 14 residues.

This rearrangement joins TRBV5-1 to TRBJ2-4; D possibly corresponds to TRBD1 (6 bases). The germline gives CDR1 SGHRS, CDR2 YFSETQ. The CDR3 sequence is 18 residues long. Trimming removed 4 bases at V and 3 bases at J, with 23 bases between. In DNA, the CDR3 is TGCGCCAGCAGCCCGAAACAGGGTAGTCTACTAGGCAAAAACATTCAGTACTTC. Translated, it gives CASSPKQGSLLGKNIQYF.

V gene TRBV12-3 or TRBV12-4 combines with J gene TRBJ1-1; the match to TRBD1 covers 9 bases. The CDR3 is 14 amino acids. V gave up 4 bases and J gave up 11 bases; unmatched junction bases: 11. Here the CDR3 reads CASSSFGTGRGAFF. CDR3 DNA sequence: TGTGCCAGCAGTTCGTTTGGGACAGGGAGAGGCGCTTTCTTT.

The sample holds a few counts of this clonotype. An end of the junction differs from the germline gene, which may be a read error. The chain carries TRBV12-3 or TRBV12-4 and TRBJ2-3; 8 nucleotides match TRBD2. There are 14 residues in the CDR3. The CDR3 coding sequence is TGTGCCAGCAGCCTCGGGGGGGTCATGGATACACAGTATTTT. This gives the protein CASSLGGVMDTQYF.